This T cell receptor beta chain was identified during a study of CD8 T cells in ankylosing spondylitis. Overall study results and limits: In ankylosing spondylitis blood, a motif of 7 to 9 highly homologous TCR beta variants appeared characteristic. Past research had described some motif variants in reactive arthritis synovial fluid and blood. Peripheral blood samples showed relatively rare disease-linked clones, and these clones were CD8+.

The V and J ends lost 5 bases and 1 base, in that order; junction bases with no gene match: 9. The CDR3 consists of 18 residues. Germline V gene lookup returns CDR1 SGHAT and CDR2 FQDESV (reference sequence). By quantitative 5'-RACE with molecular barcodes, the TCR beta libraries were made. From the 5' RACE reads, TCRdb called clonotypes with MiXCR, one entry per CDR3 protein. The sample has approximately 240,000 distinct CDR3 sequences, roughly a quarter seen once. This clonotype was found a few times. Its specificity is unknown. The chain recombines TRBV11-1 with TRBJ2-5; 14 bases fit TRBD2. The sequence was obtained from a male donor with ankylosing spondylitis or in good health (not recorded which). Specimen: blood, either unsorted or a sorted T cell fraction (not recorded which). CDR3 protein: CASSRRLAGGPGQETQYF. CDR3 in DNA: TGTGCCAGCAGCCGGAGACTAGCGGGGGGGCCGGGCCAAGAGACCCAGTACTTC.